The T cell receptor (beta chain) described here comes from a study of blood T cell repertoires in COVID-19. For the study at large: There were acute and convalescent COVID-19 samples, and they came from the United States, Italy and Spain. From T cells, B-cell-depleted T cells, or PBMCs came the material, which was cDNA or gDNA.

This CDR3 comprises 14 residues. CDR1 and CDR2 (germline): MNHEY, SMNVEV (reference sequence). The V end was cut by 5 bases, the J end by 4 bases, with 14 bases between. As handled by the study authors: Using reference gene primer amplification, nucleated cell counts were estimated. Sequenced by immunoSEQ multiplex PCR; TCRdb stores in-frame clones only, minus some. V and J calls and clone size come straight from that table; D and trimming were deduced from the DNA. The table includes about 160,000 clones, around 84% detected once. Input material: peripheral blood. V is TRBV27 and J is TRBJ1-1, with TRBD1 as a possible D gene (5 bases). The receptor comes from a man aged 35 to 55 with acute or convalescent COVID-19. CDR3 coding DNA: TGTGCCAGCAGTCCTACCCGGGGGGGCACTGAAGCTTTCTTT. Translation gives CASSPTRGGTEAFF.